This TCR beta chain appears in the sequencing data of a study of CD8+ T cells in alopecia areata. Overall study: Treatment of the treated patients consisted of oral tofacitinib, 5 to 10 mg twice daily. Dosing spanned 6 to 18 months on tofacitinib, then 6 months off drug.

The germline V gene encodes CDR1 SGHRS and CDR2 YFSETQ. The CDR3 length is 15 residues. The germline V and J ends were trimmed by 0 bases and 0 bases, with 9 bases remaining between them. Alopecia areata patients gave lesional scalp punch biopsies and peripheral blood samples. Sequencing used cDNA as its template, made by extracting RNA and reverse transcribing it. Method: immunoSEQ multiplex PCR; TCRdb's copy keeps in-frame clones and lacks some. The data show 170,000 or so clones, 59% seen once. V is TRBV5-1 and J is TRBJ1-1; no reliable D call. This TCR was recovered from a human donor with alopecia areata. The specimen was CD4+ T cells sorted from blood, collected at week 0. The CDR3 sequence is CASSLEPAVNTEAFF. The CDR3 DNA is TGCGCCAGCAGCTTGGAACCTGCAGTGAACACTGAAGCTTTCTTT.